The present T cell receptor (beta chain) was sequenced within a study of blood T cell repertoires in COVID-19. Study details: Samples taken during acute and convalescent COVID-19 were collected in the United States, Italy and Spain.

Per the original data handling: Nucleated cell counts were estimated from reference gene primer amplification. The assay was immunoSEQ multiplex PCR, and TCRdb's table has in-frame clones only and misses some. The V and J calls and the clone size are those of that table, but D and trimming were determined from the DNA. The sample includes tens of thousands of clones, around 85% of them seen just once. The CDR3 loop spans 15 amino acids. The V gene's germline CDR1 is MDHEN and CDR2 SYDVKM. V trimming: 6 bases; J trimming: 6 bases; junction bases outside the gene matches: 12. This sequence originates from a man aged 25-40 years with acute or convalescent COVID-19. The source material was peripheral blood. The rearrangement links TRBV28 to TRBJ2-7; 9 positions agree with TRBD1. CDR3 DNA: TGTGCCAGCAGCAGGGACAGGGAGTGGGGTTCCGAGCAGTACTTC. It translates to CASSRDREWGSEQYF.